What follows are 29 T cell receptor beta chains derived from one specimen sequenced in a study of T cells in Graves' hyperthyroidism and ophthalmopathy. It was RNA transcripts that yielded the amplified TCR beta CDR3 regions. The study used the HTBI primer set for a first-round RT-PCR of the TCR CDR3. Each CDR3 protein gets one entry after TCRdb re-called the multiplex PCR reads with MiXCR. Among about 380,000 distinct CDR3 sequences listed, less than 20% were seen once. The sequenced sample was blood. Every receptor here comes from a man younger than 35 with Graves' ophthalmopathy.

The rearrangement joins TRBV7-9 to TRBJ2-7, with 12 bases lining up with TRBD2. The CDR3 has 13 amino acids. From germline, CDR1 is SEHNR and CDR2 FQNEAQ (reference sequence). The V and J ends lost 8 bases and 7 bases, in that order; junction bases with no gene match: 6. The CDR3 loop reads CASCLAGGGEQYF. The CDR3 region has the DNA TGTGCCAGCTGCCTAGCGGGGGGGGGTGAGCAGTACTTC.

The chain is built from TRBV28 and TRBJ1-2, with D unresolved. V was trimmed by 8 bases and J by 12 bases, leaving 28 bases between them. Germline CDR1 reads MDHEN; CDR2 reads SYDVKM. CDR3 length: 15 amino acids. CDR3 DNA sequence: TGTGCCAGCGGAGGCGGCCCCAGCCCCCGAATGTACCACACCTTC. The encoded protein is CASGGGPSPRMYHTF.

This clonotype was counted ten times or more. This chain uses TRBV7-2 with TRBJ2-2; 8 bases are a match to TRBD1. The CDR3 has 15 residues. In germline, CDR1 is SGHTA, CDR2 FQGNSA. With 5 bases clipped from V and 7 bases from J, the junction kept 9 bases outside the gene matches. CDR3: CASSPQGALGGELFF. DNA for the CDR3: TGTGCCAGCAGCCCCCAGGGGGCTTTAGGCGGGGAGCTGTTTTTT.

The V and J genes are TRBV4-1 and TRBJ1-2; 9 nucleotides align to TRBD1. J lost 4 bases, V lost 1 base, and 10 bases had no gene match. The CDR3 consists of 17 residues. The germline CDR1 and CDR2 sequences are MGHRA and YSYEKL. The CDR3 reads CASSQAPGQGIFYGYTF. CDR3 coding DNA: TGCGCCAGCAGCCAAGCCCCTGGACAGGGGATTTTCTATGGCTACACCTTC.

This sequence joins TRBV18 and TRBJ2-5, with no clear D. CDR1 is KGHSH, CDR2 LQKENI, per germline. CDR3 length: 10 residues. Trimming cost V 5 bases and J 7 bases, with 5 bases left between them. The CDR3 nucleotides are TGTGCCAGCTCAGTCGGGACCCAGTACTTC. It codes for CASSVGTQYF.

In its sample, this clonotype was seen many times. V usage is TRBV20-1 and J usage is TRBJ1-5, with 9 bases that match TRBD1. The CDR3 has 18 amino acids. With V trimmed by 5 bases and J by 5 bases, 19 bases remained unmatched. Per germline, CDR1 DFQATT and CDR2 SNEGSKA (reference sequence). The CDR3 coding sequence is TGCAGTGCTGAATCTTCCGGGACAGGGTTACCAATTGATCAGCCCCAGCATTTT. This codes for CSAESSGTGLPIDQPQHF.

The table lists this clonotype with many counts. The chain combines TRBV11-2 with TRBJ2-7, with 9 positions matching TRBD2. CDR1 is SGHAT, CDR2 FQNNGV, per germline. The junction had 8 bases not matched to a gene; V was cut back by 5 bases and J by 6 bases. The CDR3 has 14 residues. CDR3 protein: CASSVRGGPSEQYF. The CDR3 DNA is TGTGCCAGCAGCGTGCGGGGGGGGCCTTCCGAGCAGTACTTC.

The chain has TRBV29-1 and TRBJ2-5; D unresolved. The CDR3 sequence is 12 residues long. Trimming removed 5 bases from V and 0 bases from J, with 7 bases in between. The germline V gene encodes CDR1 SQVTM and CDR2 ANQGSEA. The CDR3 DNA reads TGCAGCGTTACAGAGTACCAAGAGACCCAGTACTTC. It specifies CSVTEYQETQYF.

The genes are TRBV7-9 and TRBJ2-7, with D perhaps TRBD1 (6 bases). CDR3 size: 14 residues. Germline CDR1 reads SEHNR; CDR2 reads FQNEAQ (reference sequence). V was trimmed by 5 bases and J by 4 bases, leaving 15 bases between them. The CDR3 loop is CASSLPLRGYEQYF. The CDR3 DNA reads TGTGCCAGCAGCCTGCCCCTGAGGGGGTACGAGCAGTACTTC.

The V and J genes are TRBV27 and TRBJ1-5; tentatively, D is TRBD1 (6 bases). Trimming shortened V by 6 bases and J by 4 bases, and 16 bases separated the two germline ends. CDR3 length: 15 residues. Germline loops: CDR1 MNHEY, CDR2 SMNVEV (reference sequence). CDR3: CASSVYGTLNQPQHF. The CDR3 DNA sequence: TGTGCCAGCAGCGTGTACGGGACATTGAATCAGCCCCAGCATTTT.

This clonotype was picked up many times. The V and J genes are TRBV10-3 and TRBJ2-5; D may be TRBD1 or TRBD2 (5 bases each). Trimming left V 1 base short and J 5 bases short, with 14 bases between. Germline lookup yields CDR1 ENHRY and CDR2 SYGVKD. CDR3 size: 15 residues. CDR3 protein: CAISEFDVGAETQYF. The CDR3 DNA sequence: TGTGCCATCAGTGAGTTCGACGTCGGGGCTGAGACCCAGTACTTC.

The chain joins TRBV7-2 to TRBJ1-6; 9 bases agree with TRBD1. Per the germline V gene, CDR1 is SGHTA and CDR2 is FQGNSA. The CDR3 has 16 amino acids. Unmatched junction bases numbered 8, after V lost 4 bases and J lost 7 bases. The CDR3 coding sequence is TGTGCCAGCAGCTCCGGACAGGGGTTCGGAAATTCACCCCTCCACTTT. This sequence encodes CASSSGQGFGNSPLHF.

This clonotype was counted ten times or more. The V and J genes are TRBV7-8 and TRBJ1-5, with D uncertain. This CDR3 region has 15 residues. V was shortened by 2 bases and J by 3 bases, with 11 bases between the two germline ends. Germline V CDR1 and CDR2: SGHVS, FQNEAQ. The CDR3 nucleotides are TGTGCCAGCAGCTTAATGAGGAAACTCAATCAGCCCCAGCATTTT. It is translated as CASSLMRKLNQPQHF. Full variable domain (outside the CDR3, taken from reference TRBV7-8 and TRBJ1-5): GAGVSQSPRYKVAKRGQDVALRCDPISGHVSLFWYQQALGQGPEFLTYFQNEAQLDKSGLPSDRFFAERPEGSVSTLKIQRTQQEDSAVYLCASSLMRKLNQPQHFGDGTRLSIL.

This clonotype was seen only a few times. The V gene is TRBV20-1, the J gene TRBJ2-5; D remains unclear. Per germline, CDR1 DFQATT and CDR2 SNEGSKA (reference sequence). V was shortened by 0 bases and J by 4 bases, with 12 bases between the two germline ends. The CDR3 loop spans 14 amino acids. The CDR3 bases are TGCAGTGCTAGAGATGTTCCGCAGAGAGAGACCCAGTACTTC. Residues: CSARDVPQRETQYF.

The chain couples TRBV19 to TRBJ2-7; TRBD1 matches 7 bases. The CDR3 is 14 residues long. CDR1 is LNHDA and CDR2 is SQIVND in the germline V gene (reference sequence). J was trimmed by 3 bases and V by 3 bases; bases with no gene match: 5. CDR3 amino acids: CASSIDRARYEQYF. The DNA for the CDR3 is TGTGCCAGTAGTATTGACAGGGCGCGCTACGAGCAGTACTTC.

There are many counts of this clonotype. DNA of the CDR3: TGTGCCAGCAGCTTAGGGTATCGGTCGGGCTCCTATAATTCACCCCTCCACTTT. This sequence encodes CASSLGYRSGSYNSPLHF. The chain is built from TRBV11-2 and TRBJ1-6; D gene ambiguous. This CDR3 contains 18 residues. The V gene lost 1 base and the J gene lost 0 bases, with 13 bases spanning the gap. Germline CDR1 reads SGHAT; CDR2 reads FQNNGV.

This clonotype was recorded many times. The V call is TRBV6-1, the J call TRBJ2-7; the D gene is possibly TRBD2 (7 bases). The V gene's germline CDR1 is MNHNS and CDR2 SASEGT. Trimming left V 6 bases short and J 3 bases short, with 21 bases between. CDR3 length equals 16 residues. The CDR3 spells CASSYPQGGAYYEQYF. The CDR3 DNA reads TGTGCCAGCAGCTACCCTCAAGGGGGGGCTTACTACGAGCAGTACTTC.

This clonotype came up many times. CDR3 nucleotides: TGTGCCAGCAGCTTGGGACGGGATAATTCACCCCTCCACTTT. This codes for CASSLGRDNSPLHF. The chain is built from TRBV11-3 and TRBJ1-6; D might be TRBD1 (5 bases). This CDR3 has 14 residues. Trimming removed 3 bases from V and 5 bases from J, with 8 bases in between. From germline, CDR1 is SGHNT and CDR2 YENEEA.

This clonotype has ten or more counts. This chain uses TRBV6-1 with TRBJ2-3, with 10 nucleotides matching TRBD1. J lost 5 bases, V lost 5 bases, and 7 bases had no gene match. The CDR3 has 15 residues. Germline V gives CDR1 MNHNS, CDR2 SASEGT. As DNA, the CDR3 is TGTGCCAGCAGTTCGACAGGGGGCTCGAAAGATACGCAGTATTTT. Its translation: CASSSTGGSKDTQYF.

The rearrangement links TRBV19 to TRBJ2-2, with D possibly TRBD2 on 5 matching bases. V lost 10 bases and J lost 8, with 14 bases in between. The CDR3 is made up of 12 amino acids. Germline loops: CDR1 LNHDA, CDR2 SQIVND (reference sequence). CDR3 DNA: TGTGCCACTTACACCCGGGGTGGGGAGCTGTTTTTT. Translation: CATYTRGGELFF.

This clonotype was recorded at least ten times. J is TRBJ2-5 and V is TRBV28, with TRBD2 matching 8 bases. The CDR3 has 15 amino acids. From germline, CDR1 is MDHEN and CDR2 SYDVKM. After removal of 8 bases from V and 5 bases from J, the junction contained 13 bases not matched to a gene. For the CDR3, the DNA is TGTGCCAGCGAGTTCCAGCGGGGGTTCGGGGAGACCCAGTACTTC. The encoded protein is CASEFQRGFGETQYF.

The chain combines TRBV28 with TRBJ1-4; D not certain. The V end lost 5 bases, the J end lost 8 bases, and 15 bases lay between the germline ends. The CDR3 runs to 14 residues. In germline, CDR1 is MDHEN, CDR2 SYDVKM. The chain's CDR3 is CASSRPGSKEKLFF. Here the CDR3 DNA reads TGTGCCAGCAGTCGCCCCGGGAGCAAGGAAAAACTGTTTTTT.

This clonotype came up many times. The J gene is TRBJ1-2, the V gene TRBV12-3 or TRBV12-4; a possible D gene is TRBD1 (6 bases). CDR3 length equals 14 residues. Trimming cost V 3 bases and J 7 bases, with 15 bases left between them. The CDR3 spells CASSLVGQFIGYTF. The CDR3 DNA follows: TGTGCCAGCAGTTTGGTAGGACAGTTCATTGGCTACACCTTC.

This clonotype was counted a few times. The CDR3 region is CASSYSTGGPGEQYF. The CDR3 bases are TGCGCCAGCAGCTACTCGACAGGGGGCCCGGGCGAGCAGTACTTC. V usage is TRBV5-1 and J usage is TRBJ2-7; 10 bases align to TRBD1. V gave up 3 bases and J gave up 6 bases; unmatched junction bases: 9. This CDR3 is built from 15 residues. CDR1 SGHRS and CDR2 YFSETQ come from the germline V gene.

This clonotype came up many times. V usage is TRBV4-2 and J usage is TRBJ1-1; D call uncertain. Trimming removed 0 bases from V and 2 bases from J, with 10 bases in between. The germline CDR1 and CDR2 sequences are LGHNA and YNFKEQ. This CDR3 has 15 residues. The chain's CDR3 is CASSQDRSSNTEAFF. CDR3 nucleotide sequence: TGTGCCAGCAGCCAAGATCGGAGCAGCAACACTGAAGCTTTCTTT.

This clonotype was counted at least ten times. The chain employs TRBV3-1 and TRBJ1-6; a weak D match, TRBD1 (5 bases). Germline V gene sequence: CDR1 LGHDT, CDR2 YNNKEL (reference sequence). There are 15 residues in the CDR3. V lost 0 bases and J lost 10, with 13 bases in between. This CDR3 is CASSQELREGSPLHF. As DNA, the CDR3 is TGTGCCAGCAGCCAAGAACTCAGGGAAGGATCACCCCTCCACTTT.

This clonotype was observed at least ten times. The genes are TRBV11-2 and TRBJ1-1; D gene uncertain. The CDR3 totals 13 residues. Trimming took off 2 bases at V and 3 bases at J, with 7 bases between the two ends. Germline V lookup: CDR1 SGHAT, CDR2 FQNNGV. The CDR3 nucleotides read TGTGCCAGCAGCTTACCGGCGGACACTGAAGCTTTCTTT. Its translation is CASSLPADTEAFF.

The chain uses TRBV20-1 and TRBJ2-4, with 10 bases lining up with TRBD2. V shed 5 bases, J shed 1 base, and the junction held 8 bases outside the gene matches. Germline V gives CDR1 DFQATT, CDR2 SNEGSKA (reference sequence). This CDR3 is 16 amino acids long. For the CDR3, the DNA is TGCAGTGCTCCCTGGACTAGCGGAGCTGCCAAAAACATTCAGTACTTC. It is translated as CSAPWTSGAAKNIQYF.

This clonotype occurred many times. CDR3 nucleotides: TGTGCCAGCAGCCGAGGGGACCCAGATACGCAGTATTTT. Its protein product is CASSRGDPDTQYF. The rearrangement uses TRBV7-9 and TRBJ2-3, with D possibly being TRBD1 or TRBD2 (5 bases each). This CDR3 region has 13 residues. Per germline, CDR1 SEHNR and CDR2 FQNEAQ (reference sequence). Trimming stripped 5 bases from V and 4 bases from J, with 10 bases between.